Presented here are 7 T cell receptor beta chains from one specimen sequenced in a study of cytomegalovirus exposure and HLA in healthy donors (dated by TCRdb to the late 2010s). The library came from the immunoSEQ multiplex PCR assay. The multiplex PCR relied on a mix of 60 forward primers for TCR Vbeta segments and 13 reverse primers for TCR Jbeta segments. What TCRdb holds here is the immuneACCESS table cut down to in-frame rearrangements. Part of the clones is not present; checked against another copy, under half of the missing clones reflect an unresolved V gene, and the others are unexplained. A total of about 300,000 clones appear in this sample, 86% of them only once. 3% to 4% of the sample is in the top ten clones. Material: PBMCs. These receptors originate from a man between 35 and 55 years old in good health and CMV-seropositive.

This clone was observed a single time. This chain links TRBV18 with TRBJ2-1, with TRBD1 as a possible D gene (6 bases). The CDR3 totals 15 residues. The germline V gene encodes CDR1 KGHSH and CDR2 LQKENI. V gave up 2 bases and J gave up 0 bases, with 8 bases separating them. The CDR3 sequence is CASSPTGRSYNEQFF. CDR3 in DNA: TGTGCCAGCTCACCAACAGGGCGCTCCTACAATGAGCAGTTCTTC.

This clone was seen a few times. The chain recombines TRBV28 with TRBJ2-7; D unclear. The V gene's germline CDR1 is MDHEN and CDR2 SYDVKM. The CDR3 runs to 13 residues. The ends were cut back, 6 bases at V and 7 bases at J, with 16 bases in the middle. The CDR3 loop reads CASRPDPSREQYF. CDR3 DNA: TGTGCCAGCAGGCCAGACCCCTCTAGAGAGCAGTACTTC.

The chain recombines TRBV9 with TRBJ2-1; TRBD2 matches 10 bases. There are 15 residues in the CDR3. The germline CDR1 and CDR2 sequences are SGDLS and YYNGEE. The J segment lost 8 bases and the V segment lost 4 bases, leaving 9 bases of the junction unmatched. The CDR3 nucleotides read TGTGCCAGCAGCCTGGCTAGCGGGAGTTACGATGAGCAGTTCTTC. It encodes CASSLASGSYDEQFF.

The rearrangement joins TRBV27 to TRBJ1-3; TRBD1 is a possible D gene (5 bases). This CDR3 spans 15 amino acids. The V gene's germline CDR1 is MNHEY and CDR2 SMNVEV (reference sequence). Trimming stripped 3 bases from V and 1 base from J, with 10 bases between. The CDR3 spells CASSFGQGSGNTIYF. The DNA for the CDR3 is TGTGCCAGCAGTTTCGGGCAGGGATCTGGAAACACCATATATTTT.

V and J are TRBV28 and TRBJ1-4; tentative D call: TRBD1 (6 bases). The germline CDR1 and CDR2 sequences are MDHEN and SYDVKM. The length of the CDR3 is 14 residues. V was pared by 3 bases and J by 8 bases, with 13 bases between. This chain's CDR3 is CASSLPITGEKLFF. CDR3 bases: TGTGCCAGCAGTTTGCCGATAACAGGGGAAAAACTGTTTTTT.

This chain links TRBV10-3 with TRBJ2-7; perhaps TRBD1 as D (5 bases). Germline V gene data show CDR1 as ENHRY and CDR2 as SYGVKD. V lost 4 bases to trimming and J lost 0 bases, with 13 bases between them. This CDR3 is built from 15 residues. In DNA, the CDR3 is TGTGCCATCAGTGGTGACCAGGGAATCTCCTACGAGCAGTACTTC. Its translation is CAISGDQGISYEQYF.

In this sample, this clone turned up a few times. CDR3 bases: TGTGCCAGCAGCCTCCGGGGGGGAGATGAGCAGTTCTTC. Amino acids: CASSLRGGDEQFF. The V call is TRBV4-2, the J call TRBJ2-1; TRBD2 agrees at 8 bases. V was pared by 4 bases and J by 8 bases, with 4 bases of the junction left unmatched. The CDR3 loop spans 13 amino acids. Germline V gene sequence: CDR1 LGHNA, CDR2 YNFKEQ.